A selection of T cell receptor beta chains follows, all from one sample in a study of T cells in Graves' hyperthyroidism and ophthalmopathy. MiXCR was run by TCRdb on the multiplex PCR reads, yielding one entry per CDR3 protein. The sample holds some 600,000 distinct CDR3 sequences, around 42% seen once. Sequencing was performed on peripheral blood or thyroid tissue (not recorded which). Receptors were obtained from a woman in her late teens or twenties with Graves' hyperthyroidism. The CDR3 runs from the conserved cysteine through the conserved F or W. Each record gives: D gene, J gene, V gene, clone size, CDR3 protein, CDR3 DNA. D genes are given only for firm matches. Only some rows state a clone size, as once, few, many or a class for expanded clones.

>TRBD1|TRBJ1-1|TRBV20-1|NA
CSAPNGQGATEAFF
TGCAGTGCTCCGAACGGTCAGGGGGCAACTGAAGCTTTCTTT
>NA|TRBJ1-3|TRBV20-1|NA
CSAGTVWGNTIYF
TGCAGTGCTGGCACGGTATGGGGAAACACCATATATTTT
>NA|TRBJ2-7|TRBV7-3|NA
CASSQGQTSYEQYF
TGTGCCAGCAGCCAGGGACAAACCTCCTACGAGCAGTACTTC
>TRBD2|TRBJ2-5|TRBV7-9|NA
CASIGTGTSGRAKETQYF
TGTGCCAGCATCGGTACCGGGACTAGCGGGAGGGCCAAAGAGACCCAGTACTTC
>TRBD1|TRBJ1-2|TRBV9|many
CASSADRVGGYTF
TGTGCCAGCAGCGCGGACAGGGTGGGAGGCTACACCTTC
>NA|TRBJ2-3|TRBV7-9|NA
CASSSVGPQSVYTQYF
TGTGCCAGCAGTTCCGTGGGACCGCAGTCCGTCTATACGCAGTATTTT
>TRBD2|TRBJ2-7|TRBV10-3|NA
CAISKGLANEQYF
TGTGCCATCAGTAAGGGACTAGCCAACGAGCAGTACTTC
>NA|TRBJ2-7|TRBV7-9|NA
CASSLGRDSSYEQYF
TGTGCCAGCAGCTTAGGCCGGGACTCCTCCTACGAGCAGTACTTC
>NA|TRBJ1-2|TRBV10-2|once
CASSLSGPTGANYGYTF
TGCGCCAGCAGTTTATCAGGCCCGACAGGAGCTAACTATGGCTACACCTTC
>TRBD1|TRBJ1-2|TRBV11-2|NA
CASSLRDRGTATYGYTF
TGTGCCAGCAGCCTCCGGGACAGGGGAACTGCTACGTATGGCTACACCTTC
>NA|TRBJ2-2|TRBV7-9|once
CASSAGAWRASSGELFF
TGTGCCAGCAGCGCCGGAGCCTGGCGGGCTAGTTCCGGGGAGCTGTTTTTT
>TRBD1|TRBJ2-7|TRBV7-9|few
CASSSPGGSYEQYF
TGTGCCAGCAGCTCTCCAGGGGGCAGCTACGAGCAGTACTTC
>NA|TRBJ2-7|TRBV20-1|NA
CSATIQAAYEQYF
TGCAGTGCAACTATTCAGGCGGCCTACGAGCAGTACTTC
>NA|TRBJ1-3|TRBV2|NA
CASSSFGGVGNTIYF
TGTGCCAGCAGTTCCTTCGGTGGGGTCGGAAACACCATATATTTT
>TRBD1|TRBJ1-1|TRBV7-2|NA
CASSARTGMGVRGAEAFF
TGTGCCAGCAGCGCCCGGACAGGGATGGGGGTGAGAGGGGCTGAAGCTTTCTTT
>NA|TRBJ1-2|TRBV29-1|once
CSVAPQGYYGYTF
TGCAGCGTAGCCCCACAGGGCTACTATGGCTACACCTTC
>NA|TRBJ2-7|TRBV5-1|NA
CASSLATNRDYEQYF
TGCGCCAGCAGCTTGGCCACTAACAGGGACTACGAGCAGTACTTC
>NA|TRBJ1-2|TRBV9|NA
CASSVGRRANYGYTF
TGTGCCAGCAGCGTAGGGCGGCGAGCTAACTATGGCTACACCTTC
>NA|TRBJ2-7|TRBV7-2|many
CASSLDSSSYEQYF
TGTGCCAGCAGCTTAGATTCGAGCTCCTACGAGCAGTACTTC
>TRBD1|TRBJ1-6|TRBV2|NA
CASVVAQGASSPLHF
TGTGCCAGCGTAGTTGCACAGGGGGCAAGTTCACCCCTCCACTTT
>NA|TRBJ1-2|TRBV20-1|few
CSARVVTNGYTF
TGCAGTGCTAGGGTGGTGACCAACGGCTACACCTTC
>TRBD2|TRBJ2-7|TRBV20-1|NA
CSATPGTRGSEQYF
TGCAGTGCTACCCCCGGGACTAGGGGTAGCGAGCAGTACTTC